Listed here are 29 T cell receptor beta chains from one sample, sequenced in a study of blood T cell repertoires in COVID-19. TCRdb's table, derived via immunoSEQ multiplex PCR, lists solely in-frame clones and lacks some. The sample records fewer than 200,000 clones, approximately 85% being singletons. Sample: peripheral blood. These TCRs come from a man aged 40-49 years who had recovered from COVID-19.

The chain combines TRBV2 with TRBJ2-2; TRBD2 agrees at 12 bases. With 6 bases clipped from V and 7 bases from J, the junction kept 9 bases outside the gene matches. The CDR3 is made up of 16 amino acids. Looked up from germline, CDR1 is SNHLY and CDR2 is FYNNEI. This CDR3 is CASRKGLAGPGGELFF. The CDR3 DNA is TGTGCCAGCAGAAAAGGACTAGCGGGGCCTGGCGGGGAGCTGTTTTTT.

V and J are TRBV7-9 and TRBJ2-3; TRBD2 matches at 11 bases. The CDR3 has 19 amino acids. V trimming: 2 bases; J trimming: 1 base; junction bases outside the gene matches: 11. Germline V gene lookup returns CDR1 SEHNR and CDR2 FQNEAQ (reference sequence). The CDR3 DNA is TGTGCCAGCAGCTTACCCAGGATAGCGGGAGGGAGAGGCACAGATACGCAGTATTTT. Its protein product is CASSLPRIAGGRGTDTQYF.

The chain carries TRBV7-8 and TRBJ2-2; 7 positions match TRBD1. Germline CDR1 is SGHVS and CDR2 is FQNEAQ. The CDR3 totals 14 residues. The V gene end was trimmed by 5 bases and the J gene end by 5 bases; junction bases not matched to a gene: 5. The CDR3 loop reads CASSTRTGTGELFF. The CDR3 region has the DNA TGTGCCAGCAGCACCCGGACAGGAACCGGGGAGCTGTTTTTT. Using reference TRBV7-8 and TRBJ2-2 for the parts outside the CDR3, the full variable domain is GAGVSQSPRYKVAKRGQDVALRCDPISGHVSLFWYQQALGQGPEFLTYFQNEAQLDKSGLPSDRFFAERPEGSVSTLKIQRTQQEDSAVYLCASSTRTGTGELFFGEGSRLTVL.

In DNA form, the CDR3 reads TGTGCTAGTGGTTACCGGGACAGCCAAGCCGGGGAGCTGTTTTTT. It translates to CASGYRDSQAGELFF. The genes are TRBV12-5 and TRBJ2-2; 7 nucleotides agree with TRBD1. V lost 4 bases, J lost 6 bases, and 8 bases stayed unmatched. The CDR3 extends over 15 amino acids. Germline-derived CDR1 and CDR2 are LGHNT and FRNRAP.

The rearrangement joins TRBV7-8 to TRBJ2-3, with 8 bases that match TRBD1. This CDR3 is 15 amino acids long. Trimming removed 5 bases from V and 4 bases from J; junction bases left unmatched: 8. Germline V gene lookup returns CDR1 SGHVS and CDR2 FQNEAQ. CDR3 nucleotide sequence: TGTGCCAGCAGCCCAGTGGACAGGGACGCAGATACGCAGTATTTT. Encoded protein: CASSPVDRDADTQYF.

This chain uses TRBV5-6 with TRBJ2-3, with TRBD1 identical over 7 bases. From germline, CDR1 is SGHDT and CDR2 YYEEEE. The CDR3 consists of 13 residues. With V trimmed by 3 bases and J by 6 bases, 4 bases remained unmatched. CDR3 sequence (DNA): TGTGCCAGCAGCTCAAACAGGGGTGATACGCAGTATTTT. Translated: CASSSNRGDTQYF.

The gene calls are TRBV29-1 and TRBJ1-6; D possibly corresponds to TRBD1 (6 bases). This CDR3 comprises 14 residues. Germline V gives CDR1 SQVTM, CDR2 ANQGSEA. Between the trimmed V and J ends, which lost 7 bases and 6 bases, there was a span of 16 bases. The CDR3, as DNA: TGCAGCGCCAAGGAAGGGGGATCTAATTCACCCCTCCACTTT. Translation gives CSAKEGGSNSPLHF.

This rearrangement joins TRBV6-5 to TRBJ2-6, with D perhaps TRBD2 (6 bases). Germline V gene lookup returns CDR1 MNHEY and CDR2 SVGAGI. The V gene lost 2 bases and the J gene lost 0 bases, with 8 bases spanning the gap. This CDR3 spans 16 amino acids. The CDR3 loop reads CASSYGEVSGANVLTF. DNA for the CDR3: TGTGCCAGCAGTTACGGGGAGGTCTCTGGGGCCAACGTCCTGACTTTC.

Concerning this clone itself: The junction departs from the called germline gene at one end, perhaps through a read error. The CDR3 spells CASSTPTSGKGTGELFF. CDR3 bases: TGTGCTAGCAGCACGCCGACTAGCGGGAAAGGGACCGGGGAGCTGTTTTTT. The chain is built from TRBV7-7 and TRBJ2-2; TRBD2 aligns across 11 bases. CDR1 is SSHAT and CDR2 is FNYEAQ in the germline V gene (reference sequence). The CDR3 runs 17 residues.

The genes are TRBV7-2 and TRBJ2-3, with D tentatively TRBD2 (5 bases). V was clipped by 2 bases and J by 11 bases, with 14 bases between them. The CDR3 length is 13 residues. The V gene's germline CDR1 is SGHTA and CDR2 FQGNSA. The CDR3 reads CASSLSGWNGQYF. CDR3 DNA: TGTGCCAGCAGCTTAAGCGGCTGGAACGGGCAGTATTTT.

The V and J genes are TRBV6-5 and TRBJ2-1; the match to TRBD2 covers 7 bases. The germline V gene encodes CDR1 MNHEY and CDR2 SVGAGI. This CDR3 has 15 residues. The V gene end was trimmed by 3 bases and the J gene end by 4 bases; junction bases not matched to a gene: 6. In DNA form, the CDR3 reads TGTGCCAGCAGTTATGGGCTAGCGGCTTACAATGAGCAGTTCTTC. Amino acids: CASSYGLAAYNEQFF.

The CDR3 coding sequence is TGTGCCAGTAGTATTTTCAGGGTTTCAGGCAATGAGCAGTTCTTC. Translating it yields CASSIFRVSGNEQFF. V usage is TRBV19 and J usage is TRBJ2-1; maybe TRBD1 (5 bases). The ends were cut back, 3 bases at V and 6 bases at J, with 15 bases in the middle. This CDR3 has 15 residues. Germline V CDR1 and CDR2: LNHDA, SQIVND (reference sequence).

The table lists this clone with a count of one. This rearrangement joins TRBV7-9 to TRBJ2-1; TRBD2 is a possible D gene (6 bases). V lost 0 bases to trimming and J lost 10 bases, with 7 bases between them. CDR1 and CDR2 from the germline V gene are SEHNR and FQNEAQ (reference sequence). The CDR3 runs to 12 residues. The CDR3 nucleotides read TGTGCCAGCAGCTTAGCCCGGGGGGAGCAGTTCTTC. This codes for CASSLARGEQFF. Drawing the rest from reference TRBV7-9 and TRBJ2-1, the complete variable domain is DTGVSQNPRHKITKRGQNVTFRCDPISEHNRLYWYRQTLGQGPEFLTYFQNEAQLEKSRLLSDRFSAERPKGSFSTLEIQRTEQGDSAMYLCASSLARGEQFFGPGTRLTVL.

This clone is a singleton in its sample. The chain employs TRBV30 and TRBJ2-5, with D tentatively TRBD1 (5 bases). The CDR3 loop spans 15 amino acids. V was trimmed by 3 bases and J by 5 bases, leaving 19 bases between them. From germline, CDR1 is GTSNPN and CDR2 SVGIG (reference sequence). The CDR3 nucleotides read TGTGCCTGGAGGGCCTCGAAGGCAGGGTGGGAGACCCAGTACTTC. Translated, it gives CAWRASKAGWETQYF.

As regards this clone: The identical CDR3 is also encoded by other nucleotide sequences in the sample. The chain combines TRBV5-1 with TRBJ2-2; 7 bases map to TRBD2. Looked up from germline, CDR1 is SGHRS and CDR2 is YFSETQ. CDR3 length: 14 residues. Unmatched junction bases numbered 10, after V lost 6 bases and J lost 8 bases. CDR3 sequence: CASTRRESAGELFF. DNA for the CDR3: TGCGCCAGCACTAGGCGGGAGTCGGCTGGGGAGCTGTTTTTT.

The chain has TRBV11-3 and TRBJ2-7; 9 bases agree with TRBD1. This CDR3 spans 15 amino acids. The V segment lost 3 bases and the J segment 5 bases; nucleotides outside the gene matches: 8. The germline gives CDR1 SGHNT, CDR2 YENEEA. For the CDR3, the DNA is TGTGCCAGCAGCTTTGTAGGACAGGGGTTCCACGAGCAGTACTTC. This sequence encodes CASSFVGQGFHEQYF. Variable domain in full (rest from reference TRBV11-3 and TRBJ2-7): EAGVVQSPRYKIIEKKQPVAFWCNPISGHNTLYWYLQNLGQGPELLIRYENEEAVDDSQLPKDRFSAERLKGVDSTLKIQPAELGDSAVYLCASSFVGQGFHEQYFGPGTRLTVT.

The chain combines TRBV5-1 with TRBJ2-7, with D perhaps matching TRBD2 (6 bases). The CDR3 spans 14 residues. Germline V lookup: CDR1 SGHRS, CDR2 YFSETQ. Trimming left V 1 base short and J 5 bases short, with 13 bases between. The chain's CDR3 is CASSLSRGVHEQYF. In DNA form, the CDR3 reads TGCGCCAGCAGCTTGTCCCGCGGGGTACACGAGCAGTACTTC.

This clone was counted a few times. The chain uses TRBV4-2 and TRBJ1-1; the D gene is possibly TRBD1 (6 bases). Germline assignment: CDR1 LGHNA and CDR2 YNFKEQ. This CDR3 is built from 12 residues. The V gene lost 5 bases and the J gene lost 13 bases, with 17 bases spanning the gap. CDR3 sequence (DNA): TGTGCCAGCAGCGACTACGAGGGGGTGAGTTTCTTT. This translates into CASSDYEGVSFF.

V gene TRBV4-3 combines with J gene TRBJ2-6; D is perhaps TRBD1 (6 bases). Trimming removed 6 bases at V and 0 bases at J, with 24 bases between. This CDR3 comprises 20 residues. In germline, CDR1 is LGHNA, CDR2 YSLEER. As DNA, the CDR3 is TGCGCCAGCAGTACACTTCTTACAGGGTCAATCCCCTCTGGGGCCAACGTCCTGACTTTC. It specifies CASSTLLTGSIPSGANVLTF.

The CDR3 DNA is TGCGCCAGCAGTGAGTCCGGACTAGCGGGAGAGATCTCCTACGAGCAGTACTTC. Its translation is CASSESGLAGEISYEQYF. This chain uses TRBV10-2 with TRBJ2-7, with TRBD2 matching over 13 bases. The trim removed 0 bases at V and 0 bases at J, leaving 5 bases unmatched. The CDR3 sequence is 18 residues long. The germline gives CDR1 WSHSY, CDR2 SAAADI.

CDR3 region: CAYSSGGRKTQYF. The CDR3 DNA is TGTGCCTACTCCTCGGGGGGCAGAAAGACCCAGTACTTC. The V call is TRBV30, the J call TRBJ2-5, with D maybe TRBD2 (7 bases). Germline V lookup: CDR1 GTSNPN, CDR2 SVGIG (reference sequence). The V end lost 7 bases, the J end lost 6 bases, and 18 bases lay between the germline ends. The CDR3 covers 13 residues. Looking up the rest from reference TRBV30 and TRBJ2-5 gives the full variable domain: SQTIHQWPATLVQPVGSPLSLECTVEGTSNPNLYWYRQAAGRGLQLLFYSVGIGQISSEVPQNLSASRPQDRQFILSSKKLLLSDSGFYLCAYSSGGRKTQYFGPGTRLLVL.

The rearrangement uses TRBV14 and TRBJ2-3, with D perhaps TRBD1 (5 bases). The CDR3 is 13 amino acids. Trimming took off 2 bases at V and 6 bases at J, with 9 bases between the two ends. Germline CDR1 reads SGHDN; CDR2 reads FVKESK. Here the CDR3 DNA reads TGTGCCAGCAGCCAACCTTACAGGGATACGCAGTATTTT. Its protein product is CASSQPYRDTQYF. The whole variable domain, remainder taken from reference TRBV14 and TRBJ2-3, is EAGVTQFPSHSVIEKGQTVTLRCDPISGHDNLYWYRRVMGKEIKFLLHFVKESKQDESGMPNNRFLAERTGGTYSTLKVQPAELEDSGVYFCASSQPYRDTQYFGPGTRLTVL.

The chain employs TRBV9 and TRBJ2-3; 10 bases match TRBD2. CDR1 and CDR2 (germline): SGDLS, YYNGEE. This CDR3 has 15 amino acids. V was pared by 0 bases and J by 8 bases, with 6 bases of the junction left unmatched. CDR3: CASSVVASGGGTQYF. The CDR3 DNA sequence: TGTGCCAGCAGCGTAGTTGCTAGCGGGGGTGGTACGCAGTATTTT.

V and J are TRBV7-2 and TRBJ2-7, with D perhaps TRBD2 (5 bases). The CDR3 is made up of 13 amino acids. Germline V lookup: CDR1 SGHTA, CDR2 FQGNSA. The ends were cut back, 3 bases at V and 2 bases at J, with 8 bases in the middle. CDR3 sequence: CASSFGSTYEQYF. The CDR3 DNA reads as TGTGCCAGCAGCTTTGGGAGTACCTACGAGCAGTACTTC.

The genes are TRBV7-2 and TRBJ2-3, with 13 bases that match TRBD2. V lost 5 bases to trimming and J lost 4 bases; unmatched junction nucleotides: 9. The CDR3 totals 17 residues. Germline-derived CDR1 and CDR2 are SGHTA and FQGNSA. CDR3 sequence: CASSNPLAGGPADTQYF. In nucleotides, the CDR3 is TGTGCCAGCAGCAATCCACTAGCGGGAGGGCCAGCAGATACGCAGTATTTT.

The chain is built from TRBV6-2 or TRBV6-3 and TRBJ1-1; D may be TRBD1 (5 bases). The CDR3 length is 13 residues. Germline V lookup: CDR1 MNHEY, CDR2 SVGEGT. Trimming removed 2 bases at V and 1 base at J, with 5 bases between. CDR3 nucleotides: TGTGCCAGCAGTTACGGACAGAACACTGAAGCTTTCTTT. This sequence encodes CASSYGQNTEAFF.

The V call is TRBV28, the J call TRBJ1-2; 7 positions agree with TRBD1. CDR1 MDHEN and CDR2 SYDVKM come from the germline V gene. The CDR3 extends over 14 amino acids. V dropped 4 bases and J dropped 5; count of bases not matched to a gene: 7. This chain's CDR3 is CASSSGGTGYGYTF. The DNA for the CDR3 is TGTGCCAGCAGTTCAGGGGGAACAGGGTATGGCTACACCTTC.

V and J are TRBV4-2 and TRBJ2-1; 11 nucleotides align to TRBD2. With 4 bases clipped from V and 6 bases from J, the junction kept 5 bases outside the gene matches. CDR1 and CDR2 from the germline V gene are LGHNA and YNFKEQ. The CDR3 length is 15 residues. CDR3 in amino acids: CASSPRLAGINEQFF. CDR3 DNA sequence: TGTGCCAGCAGCCCGCGACTAGCGGGGATCAATGAGCAGTTCTTC.

The chain is built from TRBV2 and TRBJ2-1, with TRBD2 as a possible D gene (5 bases). V was shortened by 6 bases and J by 5 bases, with 17 bases between the two germline ends. This CDR3 region has 15 residues. Germline V gives CDR1 SNHLY, CDR2 FYNNEI. In DNA, the CDR3 is TGTGCCAGCAGCTCCACTAGTTTGGAGAACAATGAGCAGTTCTTC. As protein: CASSSTSLENNEQFF.